Below are 6 T cell receptor beta chains sequenced from a single sample in a study of response to subunit inactivated influenza vaccine. TCRdb itself ran the RT-PCR reads through MiXCR, one entry per CDR3 protein. The sample gives about 780,000 distinct CDR3 sequences, roughly 18% of which show up once; approximately 10% is in the top ten. The source material was PBMCs from blood, sampled about 5 days after vaccination. Source of these receptors: a man in his fifties who received an inactivated influenza vaccine.

This clonotype has only a few counts. The chain carries TRBV20-1 and TRBJ1-5; D ambiguous. There are 13 residues in the CDR3. Per the germline V gene, CDR1 is DFQATT and CDR2 is SNEGSKA (reference sequence). The V end was cut by 6 bases, the J end by 4 bases, with 13 bases between. The chain's CDR3 is CSASEDLNQPQHF. Written as DNA, the CDR3 is TGCAGTGCCTCGGAGGATCTTAATCAGCCCCAGCATTTT.

In its sample, this clonotype was seen a few times. The chain has TRBV6-1 and TRBJ2-2; unclear D gene. Germline assignment: CDR1 MNHNS and CDR2 SASEGT. V was shortened by 0 bases and J by 0 bases, with 11 bases between the two germline ends. CDR3 length: 17 amino acids. The CDR3 here is CASSEALSGSNTGELFF. Here the CDR3 DNA reads TGTGCCAGCAGTGAAGCGCTCTCCGGGTCGAACACCGGGGAGCTGTTTTTT.

This clonotype was counted between two and nine times. The chain joins TRBV10-3 to TRBJ2-1; 11 nucleotides agree with TRBD2. V lost 6 bases and J lost 3; bases outside the gene matches: 4. The CDR3 runs to 15 residues. Per germline, CDR1 ENHRY and CDR2 SYGVKD. The CDR3, as DNA: TGTGCCATCAGCAATAGCGGGGGGGACTACAATGAGCAGTTCTTC. Translating gives CAISNSGGDYNEQFF.

The chain carries TRBV20-1 and TRBJ1-5; D is unresolved. Looked up from germline, CDR1 is DFQATT and CDR2 is SNEGSKA (reference sequence). Between the trimmed V and J ends, which lost 1 base and 3 bases, there was a span of 7 bases. This CDR3 comprises 13 residues. CDR3 sequence: CSARVVDNQPQHF. In DNA form, the CDR3 reads TGCAGTGCTAGAGTAGTTGACAATCAGCCCCAGCATTTT.

This clonotype came up a few times. This chain uses TRBV4-2 with TRBJ1-2; D is undetermined. This CDR3 has 16 residues. Between the trimmed V and J ends, which lost 0 bases and 1 base, there was a span of 12 bases. Germline V gives CDR1 LGHNA, CDR2 YNFKEQ. In nucleotides, the CDR3 is TGTGCCAGCAGCCAAGATCTCGGGCAGAATAACTATGGCTACACCTTC. Translated: CASSQDLGQNNYGYTF.

The rearrangement uses TRBV12-3 or TRBV12-4 and TRBJ2-7, with D maybe TRBD1 (5 bases). The CDR3 consists of 15 residues. V was shortened by 3 bases and J by 5 bases, with 17 bases between the two germline ends. Written as DNA, the CDR3 is TGTGCCAGCAGTTTTTTAGGGGCTGTCGGTAACGAGCAGTACTTC. Translated: CASSFLGAVGNEQYF.